This TCR beta chain was recovered during a study of blood T cell repertoires in COVID-19. Looking at the study overall: Acute and convalescent COVID-19 samples came from the United States, Italy and Spain. PBMCs, B-cell-depleted T cells, or T cells were the source of the cDNA or gDNA that made up the material.

Authors' data handling: Using reference gene primer amplification, nucleated cell counts were estimated. The assay was immunoSEQ multiplex PCR, and TCRdb's table has in-frame clones only and misses some. V, J and clone size reflect that table, while D and trimming were determined from the DNA. The sample records some 200,000 clones, more than 75% being singletons. About this clone itself: A read error may account for a junction end that differs from germline.

This CDR3 has 15 amino acids. Per the germline V gene, CDR1 is SSHAT and CDR2 is FNYEAQ (reference sequence). This chain joins TRBV7-7 and TRBJ2-2; 10 bases are shared with TRBD1. Sequencing was performed on peripheral blood. The clonotype comes from a man between 45 and 60 years old with acute or convalescent COVID-19. This CDR3 reads CASSPDRGNTGKLFF. CDR3 DNA sequence: TGTGCCAGCAGCCCGGACAGGGGGAACACCGGGAAGCTGTTTTTT.